Each of the 25 T cell receptor beta chains below was sequenced from the same sample in a study of regulatory T cells in long-lasting Graves disease. Time point described: persistent/refractory GD, antithyroid drugs over 5 years with positive TRAb. RNA from PBMCs was the source of the TCR library. Investigators prepared the TCR beta libraries by applying iRepertoire HTBI primers and Arm-PCR of CDR3 regions. MiXCR, applied by TCRdb to the multiplex PCR reads, yields one record per CDR3 protein. The sample has over 650,000 distinct CDR3 sequences; about 32% are singletons. The sequenced sample was peripheral blood mononuclear cells (PBMCs), obtained when the disease was refractory, from a patient treated with antithyroid drugs. These receptors were collected from a female donor with Graves disease.

This chain uses TRBV5-1 with TRBJ1-1; D unclear. V dropped 5 bases and J dropped 0 bases, with 11 bases sitting between them. Germline V gives CDR1 SGHRS, CDR2 YFSETQ. The CDR3 consists of 14 residues. The chain's CDR3 is CASRRTFMNTEAFF. The CDR3 DNA follows: TGCGCCAGCAGACGGACCTTCATGAACACTGAAGCTTTCTTT.

This clonotype was observed a handful of times. The V call is TRBV19, the J call TRBJ1-1; D perhaps matches TRBD1 (5 bases). V shed 5 bases and J shed 4 bases, with 17 bases lying between them. This CDR3 region has 15 residues. The V gene's germline CDR1 is LNHDA and CDR2 SQIVND (reference sequence). As DNA, the CDR3 is TGTGCCAGTAGTCGCGGGGGGAACACTGCCACTGAAGCTTTCTTT. Its protein product is CASSRGGNTATEAFF.

Only a few counts were recorded for this clonotype. This chain links TRBV25-1 with TRBJ2-7, with D unclear. V lost 6 bases to trimming and J lost 0 bases, with 12 bases between them. The CDR3 is 14 residues long. Germline assignment: CDR1 MGHDK and CDR2 SYGVNS. CDR3 sequence reads: CASSPPTLSYEQYF. The CDR3 DNA reads as TGTGCCAGCAGCCCCCCCACGCTCTCCTACGAGCAGTACTTC.

In its sample, this clonotype was seen a few times. The J gene is TRBJ1-5, the V gene TRBV12-3 or TRBV12-4, with a possible D match to TRBD1 (5 bases). This CDR3 is 13 amino acids long. Trimming stripped 6 bases from V and 4 bases from J, with 10 bases between. The CDR3 spells CASRGLENQPQHF. Written as DNA, the CDR3 is TGTGCCAGCAGGGGACTGGAAAATCAGCCCCAGCATTTT.

This chain links TRBV9 with TRBJ1-1; D unresolved. The V end lost 0 bases, the J end lost 1 base, and 10 bases lay between the germline ends. CDR1 SGDLS and CDR2 YYNGEE come from the germline V gene. The CDR3 runs to 15 residues. The chain's CDR3 is CASSVEAAGNTEAFF. The CDR3 nucleotides read TGTGCCAGCAGCGTAGAGGCAGCGGGGAACACTGAAGCTTTCTTT.

Ten or more counts support this clonotype. The V and J genes are TRBV6-1 and TRBJ2-7, with 9 bases fitting TRBD1. The ends lost 4 bases at V and 6 bases at J; junction bases unmatched: 4. The length of the CDR3 is 13 residues. Germline V gene lookup returns CDR1 MNHNS and CDR2 SASEGT. CDR3 region: CASSVDRGSEQYF. CDR3 DNA sequence: TGTGCCAGCAGTGTCGACAGGGGGAGCGAGCAGTACTTC.

Only a few counts were recorded for this clonotype. The genes are TRBV7-6 and TRBJ1-4; D remains unclear. V lost 0 bases, J lost 7 bases, and 6 bases lay in between. Germline V gives CDR1 SGHVS, CDR2 FNYEAQ. The CDR3 loop spans 13 amino acids. The CDR3 spells CASSLAVGEKLFF. The CDR3 bases are TGTGCCAGCAGCTTAGCGGTGGGTGAAAAACTGTTTTTT.

This clonotype occurred many times. V and J are TRBV5-1 and TRBJ1-2; unclear D gene. From germline, CDR1 is SGHRS and CDR2 YFSETQ. This CDR3 comprises 15 residues. V shed 2 bases and J shed 3 bases, with 14 bases lying between them. CDR3 DNA: TGCGCCAGCAGCTTTAACGGGGATCCTGACTATGGCTACACCTTC. It encodes CASSFNGDPDYGYTF. Full variable domain (rest looked up from reference TRBV5-1 and TRBJ1-2): KAGVTQTPRYLIKTRGQQVTLSCSPISGHRSVSWYQQTPGQGLQFLFEYFSETQRNKGNFPGRFSGRQFSNSRSEMNVSTLELGDSALYLCASSFNGDPDYGYTFGSGTRLTVV.

The table lists this clonotype with a few counts. This chain uses TRBV20-1 with TRBJ1-1; no firm D call. The CDR3 totals 13 residues. Trimming left V 6 bases short and J 7 bases short, with 18 bases between. Germline assignment: CDR1 DFQATT and CDR2 SNEGSKA (reference sequence). The CDR3: CSACVTPKGEAFF. DNA of the CDR3: TGCAGTGCATGCGTTACTCCCAAGGGTGAAGCTTTCTTT.

The chain employs TRBV6-2 or TRBV6-3 and TRBJ1-1, with 7 bases lining up with TRBD1. This CDR3 has 15 amino acids. V shed 5 bases and J 0 bases; nucleotides not matched to a gene: 6. Germline V gene data show CDR1 as MNHEY and CDR2 as SVGEGT. The CDR3 nucleotides read TGTGCCAGCAGTGTTACGGGACAGTTGAACACTGAAGCTTTCTTT. Encoded protein: CASSVTGQLNTEAFF.

The chain carries TRBV3-1 and TRBJ1-1, with D possibly matching TRBD1 (5 bases). The germline V and J ends were trimmed by 0 bases and 4 bases, with 9 bases remaining between them. In germline, CDR1 is LGHDT, CDR2 YNNKEL (reference sequence). The CDR3 has 14 residues. CDR3 region: CASSQEGVTTEAFF. The CDR3 DNA reads as TGTGCCAGCAGCCAAGAGGGGGTGACCACTGAAGCTTTCTTT.

The CDR3 sequence: CASRIGTGGGNYGYTF. CDR3 DNA sequence: TGTGCCAGCAGAATTGGGACAGGGGGCGGAAACTATGGCTACACCTTC. The gene calls are TRBV6-1 and TRBJ1-2; 12 bases are a match to TRBD1. The CDR3 sequence is 16 residues long. Germline loops: CDR1 MNHNS, CDR2 SASEGT. With V trimmed by 6 bases and J by 2 bases, 7 bases remained unmatched.

The rearrangement joins TRBV6-2 or TRBV6-3 to TRBJ1-5; D possibly corresponds to TRBD1 (6 bases). CDR1 is MNHEY, CDR2 SVGEGT, per germline. The CDR3 is 15 residues long. V shed 6 bases and J shed 6 bases, with 18 bases lying between them. In DNA, the CDR3 is TGTGCCAGCAGGGGCGACAGGAGGGTAGCTCAGCCCCAGCATTTT. Its protein is CASRGDRRVAQPQHF.

This chain uses TRBV19 with TRBJ1-5; 7 nucleotides match TRBD1. CDR1 is LNHDA, CDR2 SQIVND, per germline (reference sequence). J was trimmed by 5 bases and V by 9 bases; bases with no gene match: 10. The CDR3 has 14 amino acids. CDR3 region: CASPPTGRDQPQHF. For the CDR3, the DNA is TGTGCCAGCCCTCCGACAGGGAGAGATCAGCCCCAGCATTTT.

The chain uses TRBV12-3 or TRBV12-4 and TRBJ2-7; D is unresolved. The CDR3 spans 15 residues. The V end lost 6 bases, the J end lost 0 bases, and 15 bases lay between the germline ends. This CDR3 reads CASSLTLRPSYEQYF. The CDR3 bases are TGTGCCAGCAGCCTCACTTTGCGGCCCTCCTACGAGCAGTACTTC.

This chain's CDR3 is CASGAGPPNQPQHF. The CDR3 nucleotides read TGTGCTAGTGGGGCGGGACCCCCAAATCAGCCCCAGCATTTT. This sequence joins TRBV12-5 and TRBJ1-5; TRBD1 might be the D (5 bases). V lost 6 bases to trimming and J lost 4 bases, with 13 bases between them. Germline CDR1 and CDR2: LGHNT and FRNRAP. This CDR3 comprises 14 residues.

CDR3 sequence (DNA): TGTGCCACCAGTGACCCAGGGGAGGGGGCACCCCCAATGAACACTGAAGCTTTCTTT. It yields the protein CATSDPGEGAPPMNTEAFF. V and J are TRBV24-1 and TRBJ1-1; 7 nucleotides align to TRBD1. The CDR3 has 19 amino acids. CDR1 and CDR2 from the germline V gene are KGHDR and SFDVKD. Losses at the gene ends were 4 bases for V and 0 bases for J; bases not matched to a gene: 16.

In its sample, this clonotype was seen a few times. DNA of the CDR3: TGTGCCAGCAGGCTAGCGGGAGTGCTCTACGAGCAGTACTTC. Amino acid sequence: CASRLAGVLYEQYF. The chain has TRBV5-6 and TRBJ2-7, with 10 bases fitting TRBD2. The ends lost 5 bases at V and 3 bases at J; junction bases unmatched: 5. Looked up from germline, CDR1 is SGHDT and CDR2 is YYEEEE. The length of the CDR3 is 14 residues.

The chain uses TRBV5-1 and TRBJ1-1; D remains unclear. V lost 2 bases and J lost 4, with 12 bases in between. The CDR3 runs 14 residues. The germline V gene encodes CDR1 SGHRS and CDR2 YFSETQ. Here the CDR3 DNA reads TGCGCCAGCAGCTTACAGCCAGCGGGCACTGAAGCTTTCTTT. Translating it yields CASSLQPAGTEAFF.

This clonotype has only one observation. The chain combines TRBV19 with TRBJ2-2; 7 bases agree with TRBD1. Per the germline V gene, CDR1 is LNHDA and CDR2 is SQIVND (reference sequence). This CDR3 is built from 15 residues. V shed 6 bases, J shed 1 base, and the junction held 5 bases outside the gene matches. This CDR3 is CASRPTGLNTGELFF. Written as DNA, the CDR3 is TGTGCCAGTAGACCGACAGGGCTGAACACCGGGGAGCTGTTTTTT.

This clonotype was seen more than once but under ten times. The V call is TRBV3-1, the J call TRBJ2-7; D is unresolved. Germline lookup yields CDR1 LGHDT and CDR2 YNNKEL (reference sequence). This CDR3 is 13 amino acids long. With 0 bases removed from V and 2 bases from J, the gap between germline ends came to 5 bases. CDR3 sequence reads: CASSQDGAYEQYF. DNA for the CDR3: TGTGCCAGCAGCCAAGATGGAGCCTACGAGCAGTACTTC.

This chain joins TRBV7-2 and TRBJ1-6; D might be TRBD1 (5 bases). The CDR3 length is 15 residues. V lost 2 bases, J lost 9 bases, and 14 bases lay in between. Germline V gene lookup returns CDR1 SGHTA and CDR2 FQGNSA. Here the CDR3 DNA reads TGTGCCAGCAGCTTACTGAGGGCCAGGGTTTCACCCCTCCACTTT. Residues: CASSLLRARVSPLHF.

This clonotype was observed a handful of times. This chain joins TRBV25-1 and TRBJ1-3; D not certain. With 3 bases removed from V and 0 bases from J, the gap between germline ends came to 9 bases. The germline gives CDR1 MGHDK, CDR2 SYGVNS. The CDR3 has 15 amino acids. DNA for the CDR3: TGTGCCAGCAGTGACATGGATGGCTCTGGAAACACCATATATTTT. It yields the protein CASSDMDGSGNTIYF.

In this sample, this clonotype turned up once. The chain recombines TRBV11-2 with TRBJ2-1; 9 nucleotides match TRBD1. CDR1 SGHAT and CDR2 FQNNGV come from the germline V gene. V gave up 6 bases and J gave up 0 bases; unmatched junction bases: 3. The CDR3 has 15 amino acids. The CDR3 region has the DNA TGTGCCAGCAGGTCGGGACAGGGCTCCTACAATGAGCAGTTCTTC. Its protein is CASRSGQGSYNEQFF.

This clonotype showed up just a few times. The rearrangement joins TRBV10-3 to TRBJ2-7, with 11 bases matching TRBD2. Germline CDR1 is ENHRY and CDR2 is SYGVKD. J was trimmed by 2 bases and V by 0 bases; bases with no gene match: 18. The CDR3 sequence is 21 residues long. The CDR3 sequence: CAISESFLWAASGRIPYEQYF. The CDR3 nucleotides are TGTGCCATCAGTGAGTCCTTCCTGTGGGCGGCTAGCGGGAGGATTCCCTACGAGCAGTACTTC.